This T cell receptor (beta chain) was sequenced in a study of cytomegalovirus exposure and HLA in healthy donors. The CDR3 sequence is 14 residues long. V gave up 7 bases and J gave up 2 bases, with 14 bases separating them. Germline V gene sequence: CDR1 SEHNR, CDR2 FQNEAQ (reference sequence). Use of 60 Vbeta and 13 Jbeta primers characterized the PCR. Generated by immunoSEQ multiplex PCR, the TCRdb table keeps only in-frame clones and is missing some. The sample has 130,000 to 150,000 clones, approximately 81% seen once. As concerns this clone: The antigen is undetermined.

Findings and caveats of the study: The authors later linked a missense DCLRE1C variant to TCR beta V- and J-gene trimming. Confirmation was obtained in vitro that a few CMV-associated chains are specific for CMV antigens. The likely origin of a cluster of highly shared sequence variants was a sequencing artifact. Most of the TCR beta V segments (in an earlier analysis) were productive either about 87% or about 30% of the time.

The rearrangement joins TRBV7-9 to TRBJ1-1; possibly TRBD1 for D (6 bases). The clonotype was recovered from a boy between 2 and 15 years old in good health and CMV-seronegative. The specimen was PBMCs. Here the CDR3 reads CASNVGGANTEAFF. The CDR3 region has the DNA TGTGCCAGCAACGTGGGGGGGGCAAACACTGAAGCTTTCTTT.